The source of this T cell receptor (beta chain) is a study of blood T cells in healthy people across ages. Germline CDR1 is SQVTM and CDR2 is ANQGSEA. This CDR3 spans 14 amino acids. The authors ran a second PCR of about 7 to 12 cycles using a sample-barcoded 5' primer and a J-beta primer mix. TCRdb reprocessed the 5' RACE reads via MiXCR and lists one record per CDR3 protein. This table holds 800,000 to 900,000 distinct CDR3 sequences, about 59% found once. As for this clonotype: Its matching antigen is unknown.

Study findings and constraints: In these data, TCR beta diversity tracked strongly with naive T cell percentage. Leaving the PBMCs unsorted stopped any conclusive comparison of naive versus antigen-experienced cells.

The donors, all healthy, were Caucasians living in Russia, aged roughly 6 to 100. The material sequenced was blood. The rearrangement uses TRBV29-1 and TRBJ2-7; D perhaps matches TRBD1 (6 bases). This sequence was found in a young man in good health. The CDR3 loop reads CNAAHSGTPYEQYF. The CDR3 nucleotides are TGCAACGCCGCTCACTCCGGGACACCCTACGAGCAGTACTTC.